A selection of T cell receptor beta chains follows, all from one sample in a study of blood T cells in healthy people across ages. TCRdb used MiXCR to reprocess the 5' RACE reads, holding one entry per CDR3 protein. The table lists some 1,500,000 distinct CDR3 sequences, approximately 43% of them singletons. The specimen sequenced was blood. These receptors originate from a woman aged 18-29 years in good health. Each CDR3 is given with its conserved first and last residue. D genes are given only for firm matches. Clone size, where shown, is once, few, many, or a class for clones that have expanded.

>many|TRBJ1-5|.|TRBV29-1
CSVATGTNQPQHF
TGCAGCGTAGCGACAGGAACCAATCAGCCCCAGCATTTT
>.|TRBJ1-5|TRBD1|TRBV3-1
CASSQGPRQGRGNQPQHF
TGTGCCAGCAGCCAAGGCCCAAGACAGGGAAGGGGGAATCAGCCCCAGCATTTT
>.|TRBJ2-2|TRBD2|TRBV9
CASSAPGLAPGELFF
TGTGCCAGCAGCGCGCCGGGACTAGCGCCCGGGGAGCTGTTTTTT
>few|TRBJ1-4|.|TRBV7-2
CASRYPPDEKLFF
TGTGCCAGCCGCTATCCACCCGATGAAAAACTGTTTTTT
>.|TRBJ1-2|.|TRBV25-1
CASSEFTGYTF
TGTGCCAGCAGTGAATTTACTGGCTACACCTTC
>few|TRBJ2-1|.|TRBV4-2
CASSHSDAAFLSNEQFF
TGTGCCAGCAGCCACTCCGATGCCGCCTTTCTTTCCAATGAGCAGTTCTTC
>few|TRBJ2-4|TRBD1|TRBV7-2
CASSPGQGRSKNIQYF
TGTGCCAGCAGCCCAGGACAGGGTAGATCCAAAAACATTCAGTACTTC
>.|TRBJ2-7|.|TRBV7-2
CASSLDQGWEQYF
TGTGCCAGCAGCTTGGATCAGGGGTGGGAGCAGTACTTC
>.|TRBJ2-2|.|TRBV11-2
CASSLVRDLSWEELFF
TGTGCCAGCAGCTTAGTCCGGGACTTATCGTGGGAAGAGCTGTTTTTT
>few|TRBJ1-4|.|TRBV6-5
CASSFAPSTGATNEKLFF
TGTGCCAGCAGTTTCGCCCCTTCTACAGGTGCAACTAATGAAAAACTGTTTTTT
>.|TRBJ2-1|.|TRBV29-1
CSVAGVAEQFF
TGCAGCGTCGCCGGTGTAGCCGAGCAGTTCTTC
>.|TRBJ2-3|.|TRBV7-2
CASSGYLTDTQYF
TGTGCCAGCAGCGGTTACCTCACAGATACGCAGTATTTT
>.|TRBJ2-5|TRBD2|TRBV2
CASNPGEGRGETQYF
TGTGCCAGCAATCCGGGGGAGGGAAGGGGAGAGACCCAGTACTTC
>.|TRBJ2-7|.|TRBV7-9
CASDSGRESSYEQYF
TGTGCCAGCGATTCCGGCAGGGAAAGCTCCTACGAGCAGTACTTC
>few|TRBJ2-1|.|TRBV7-2
CASTGGKRSSYNEQFF
TGTGCCAGCACTGGGGGAAAGCGGAGCTCCTACAATGAGCAGTTCTTC
>.|TRBJ2-7|TRBD1|TRBV15
CATSGRTGINEQYF
TGTGCCACCAGCGGGAGGACAGGGATAAACGAGCAGTACTTC
>.|TRBJ2-7|.|TRBV6-1
CASTSVYEQYF
TGTGCCAGCACTAGCGTCTACGAGCAGTACTTC
>.|TRBJ1-5|TRBD1|TRBV12-3/TRBV12-4
CASSPWTGAGDQPQHF
TGTGCCAGCAGCCCATGGACAGGGGCGGGAGATCAGCCCCAGCATTTT
>.|TRBJ2-1|.|TRBV5-1
CASSLVGANKLRNEQFF
TGCGCCAGCAGCTTGGTGGGTGCCAACAAACTCCGCAATGAGCAGTTCTTC
>once|TRBJ2-2|.|TRBV7-9
CASNLDGGELFF
TGTGCCAGTAACCTGGACGGCGGGGAGCTGTTTTTT
>.|TRBJ2-5|.|TRBV20-1
CSARDGGRKTQYF
TGCAGTGCTCGCGACGGCGGACGGAAGACCCAGTACTTC
>.|TRBJ2-3|.|TRBV4-1
CASSETSATTDTQYF
TGCGCCAGCAGCGAGACTAGTGCAACCACAGATACGCAGTATTTT
>.|TRBJ1-4|.|TRBV14
CANSKRIRGSTDEKLFF
TGTGCCAACAGCAAAAGGATAAGGGGCAGCACCGATGAAAAACTGTTTTTT
>few|TRBJ2-1|.|TRBV4-3
CASSQGTTSYNEQFF
TGCGCCAGCAGCCAAGGGACTACATCCTACAATGAGCAGTTCTTC
>few|TRBJ2-1|.|TRBV30
CAWSVAPVYNEQFF
TGTGCCTGGAGTGTAGCCCCAGTCTACAATGAGCAGTTCTTC
>.|TRBJ1-5|.|TRBV7-9
CASSSDTQPQHF
TGTGCCAGCAGCTCCGACACTCAGCCCCAGCATTTT
>.|TRBJ2-1|.|TRBV12-3/TRBV12-4
CASSFGGCEQFF
TGTGCCAGCAGTTTTGGGGGGTGTGAGCAGTTCTTC
>few|TRBJ2-7|.|TRBV29-1
CSVASVYEQYF
TGCAGCGTTGCGAGCGTTTACGAGCAGTACTTC